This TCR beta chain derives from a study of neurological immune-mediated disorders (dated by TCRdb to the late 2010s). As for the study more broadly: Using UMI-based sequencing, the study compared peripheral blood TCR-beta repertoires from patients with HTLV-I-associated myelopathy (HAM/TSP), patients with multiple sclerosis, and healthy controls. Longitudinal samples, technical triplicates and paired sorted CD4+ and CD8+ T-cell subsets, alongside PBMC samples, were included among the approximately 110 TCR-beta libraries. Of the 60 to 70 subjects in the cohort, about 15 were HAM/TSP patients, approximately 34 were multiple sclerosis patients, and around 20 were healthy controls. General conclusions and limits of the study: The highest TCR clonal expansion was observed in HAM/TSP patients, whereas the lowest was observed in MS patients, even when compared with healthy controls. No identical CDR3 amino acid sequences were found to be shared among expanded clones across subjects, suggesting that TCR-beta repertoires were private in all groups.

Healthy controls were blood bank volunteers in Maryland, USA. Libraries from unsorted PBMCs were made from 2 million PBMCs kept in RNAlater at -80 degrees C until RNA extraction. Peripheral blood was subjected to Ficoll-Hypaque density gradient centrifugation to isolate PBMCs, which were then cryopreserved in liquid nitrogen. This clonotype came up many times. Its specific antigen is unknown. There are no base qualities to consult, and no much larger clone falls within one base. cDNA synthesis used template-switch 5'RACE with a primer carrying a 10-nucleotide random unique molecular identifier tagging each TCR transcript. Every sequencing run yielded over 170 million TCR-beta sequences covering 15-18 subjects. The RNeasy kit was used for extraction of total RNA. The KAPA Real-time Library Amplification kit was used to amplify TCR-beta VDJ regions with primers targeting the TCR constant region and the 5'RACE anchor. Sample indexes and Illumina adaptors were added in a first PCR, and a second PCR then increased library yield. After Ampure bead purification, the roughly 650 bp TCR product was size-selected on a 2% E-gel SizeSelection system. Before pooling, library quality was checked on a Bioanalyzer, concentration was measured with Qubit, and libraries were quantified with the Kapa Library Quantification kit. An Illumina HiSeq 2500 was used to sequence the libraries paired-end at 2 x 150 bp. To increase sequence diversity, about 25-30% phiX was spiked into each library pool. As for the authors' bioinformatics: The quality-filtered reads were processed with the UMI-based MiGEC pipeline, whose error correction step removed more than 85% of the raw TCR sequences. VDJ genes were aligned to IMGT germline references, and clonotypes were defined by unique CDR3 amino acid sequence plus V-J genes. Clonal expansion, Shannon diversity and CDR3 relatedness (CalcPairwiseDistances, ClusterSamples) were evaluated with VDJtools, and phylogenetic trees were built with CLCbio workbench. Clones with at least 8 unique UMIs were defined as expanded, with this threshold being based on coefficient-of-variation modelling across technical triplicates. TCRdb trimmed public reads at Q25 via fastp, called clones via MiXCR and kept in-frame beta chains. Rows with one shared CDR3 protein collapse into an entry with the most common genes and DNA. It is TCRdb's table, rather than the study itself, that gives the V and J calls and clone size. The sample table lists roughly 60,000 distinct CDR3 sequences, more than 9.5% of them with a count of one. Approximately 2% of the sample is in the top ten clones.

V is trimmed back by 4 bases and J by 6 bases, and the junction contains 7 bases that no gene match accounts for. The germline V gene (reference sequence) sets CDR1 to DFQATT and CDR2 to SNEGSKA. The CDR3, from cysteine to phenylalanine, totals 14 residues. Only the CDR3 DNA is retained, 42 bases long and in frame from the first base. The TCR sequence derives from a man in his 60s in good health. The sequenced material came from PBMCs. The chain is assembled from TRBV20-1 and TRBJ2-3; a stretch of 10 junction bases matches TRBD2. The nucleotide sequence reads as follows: TGCAGTGCTACCCCGGCTAGCGGGGGCGATACGCAGTATTTT. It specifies CSATPASGGDTQYF.